One and the same sample provided the 8 T cell receptor beta chains below, sequenced in a study of identical twins. A single record per CDR3 protein comes from TCRdb applying MiXCR to the 5' RACE reads. The sample contains approximately 630,000 distinct CDR3 sequences, 7% to 7.5% of which appear only once. The same data also contributed to another study, on yellow fever vaccine responses in identical twins.

The material sequenced was PBMCs. The receptor set was obtained from a woman in her late teens or twenties in good health.

This clonotype was counted at least ten times. This chain uses TRBV4-1 with TRBJ2-5; D is uncertain. Trimming removed 0 bases at V and 5 bases at J, with 13 bases between. Per germline, CDR1 MGHRA and CDR2 YSYEKL. CDR3 length equals 15 residues. The CDR3 reads CASSQDFRDWETQYF. CDR3 coding DNA: TGCGCCAGCAGCCAAGATTTTCGTGACTGGGAGACCCAGTACTTC.

This clonotype was detected many times. The chain combines TRBV6-5 with TRBJ2-7; 13 bases fit TRBD2. Trimming removed 2 bases from V and 12 bases from J; junction bases left unmatched: 7. The germline V gene encodes CDR1 MNHEY and CDR2 SVGAGI. CDR3 size: 14 residues. The CDR3: CASSYKGLAGVWYF. Written as DNA, the CDR3 is TGTGCCAGCAGTTACAAAGGACTAGCGGGAGTTTGGTACTTC.

This clonotype showed up just a few times. The CDR3 is CSAKQGGTEAFF. CDR3 coding DNA: TGCAGTGCCAAACAGGGGGGCACTGAAGCTTTCTTT. The chain couples TRBV20-1 to TRBJ1-1; 8 bases fit TRBD1. Germline lookup yields CDR1 DFQATT and CDR2 SNEGSKA (reference sequence). The CDR3 is 12 amino acids. Germline trimming cut 6 bases from V and 4 bases from J; bases unmatched to any gene: 4.

This clonotype showed up just a few times. The V gene is TRBV20-1, the J gene TRBJ2-5; D unresolved. Germline loops: CDR1 DFQATT, CDR2 SNEGSKA (reference sequence). V was trimmed by 2 bases and J by 9 bases, leaving 4 bases between them. The CDR3 spans 9 residues. CDR3 bases: TGCAGTGCTAGATTGTCCCAGTACTTC. Protein sequence: CSARLSQYF.

The chain recombines TRBV5-5 with TRBJ1-5; D call uncertain. The CDR3 sequence is 16 residues long. Trimming cost V 4 bases and J 0 bases, with 14 bases left between them. The germline V gene has CDR1 SGHKS and CDR2 YYEKEE (reference sequence). The CDR3 sequence is CASSAFNPDSNQPQHF. CDR3 nucleotides: TGTGCCAGCAGCGCGTTCAACCCGGATAGCAATCAGCCCCAGCATTTT.

The table lists this clonotype with many counts. This chain joins TRBV15 and TRBJ2-3; D remains ambiguous. The CDR3 length is 16 residues. The germline V and J ends were trimmed by 0 bases and 0 bases, with 10 bases remaining between them. CDR1 is LNHNV, CDR2 YYDKDF, per germline (reference sequence). The CDR3 reads CATSRDTTFSTDTQYF. The CDR3 coding sequence is TGTGCCACCAGCAGAGATACAACCTTTAGCACAGATACGCAGTATTTT. Full variable domain (rest looked up from reference TRBV15 and TRBJ2-3): DAMVIQNPRYQVTQFGKPVTLSCSQTLNHNVMYWYQQKSSQAPKLLFHYYDKDFNNEADTPDNFQSRRPNTSFCFLDIRSPGLGDTAMYLCATSRDTTFSTDTQYFGPGTRLTVL.

This clonotype appeared many times. This sequence joins TRBV7-2 and TRBJ1-3; D ambiguous. CDR1 SGHTA and CDR2 FQGNSA come from the germline V gene. With 4 bases removed from V and 10 bases from J, the gap between germline ends came to 11 bases. The CDR3 consists of 12 residues. DNA for the CDR3: TGTGCCAGCAGCTCTGGGGAAAGGACCATATATTTT. Protein sequence: CASSSGERTIYF.

This clonotype was observed a handful of times. The chain carries TRBV10-3 and TRBJ2-1; a possible D gene is TRBD2 (5 bases). V was cut by 0 bases and J by 7 bases, with 22 bases left in between. The CDR3 extends over 18 amino acids. The germline gives CDR1 ENHRY, CDR2 SYGVKD. CDR3 protein: CAISESTNAGWGENEQFF. The CDR3 DNA sequence: TGTGCCATCAGTGAGTCGACCAACGCTGGGTGGGGAGAAAATGAGCAGTTCTTC.